Following are 24 T cell receptor beta chains from one sample sequenced in a study of control samples from healthy donors and cancer patients. The repertoire was sequenced with immunoSEQ multiplex PCR; TCRdb's copy has only in-frame clones and lacks some. The sample shows 70,000 to 90,000 clones, about 94% of them seen only once. The sample taken for sequencing was blood. The receptors shown here come from a woman aged 18-35 years in good health.

V usage is TRBV29-1 and J usage is TRBJ2-7, with TRBD1 matching over 9 bases. The germline gives CDR1 SQVTM, CDR2 ANQGSEA. V trimming: 3 bases; J trimming: 6 bases; junction bases outside the gene matches: 9. The CDR3 spans 14 residues. The CDR3 region has the DNA TGCAGCGTTGATTCCGGGACAGGGCATCTCGAGCAGTACTTC. It translates to CSVDSGTGHLEQYF.

The chain links TRBV24-1 to TRBJ2-7, with D tentatively TRBD1 (6 bases). Trimming took off 4 bases at V and 1 base at J, with 13 bases between the two ends. The CDR3 runs to 15 residues. Germline values: CDR1 KGHDR, CDR2 SFDVKD. Here the CDR3 reads CATSDPTTGSYEQYF. The CDR3 region has the DNA TGTGCCACCAGTGACCCGACGACAGGTTCCTACGAGCAGTACTTC.

The rearrangement joins TRBV6-1 to TRBJ2-7, with D perhaps TRBD1 (6 bases). Germline CDR1 reads MNHNS; CDR2 reads SASEGT. The CDR3 extends over 14 amino acids. Between the trimmed V and J ends, which lost 2 bases and 0 bases, there was a span of 8 bases. The CDR3 DNA follows: TGTGCCAGCAGTGAACGGGACATCTCCTACGAGCAGTACTTC. Its protein is CASSERDISYEQYF.

V and J are TRBV14 and TRBJ2-5; D possibly uses TRBD1 or TRBD2 (5 bases each). CDR3 length: 15 residues. V was shortened by 3 bases and J by 7 bases, with 18 bases between the two germline ends. From germline, CDR1 is SGHDN and CDR2 FVKESK. This chain's CDR3 is CASSQVRESDGTQYF. The CDR3 DNA reads TGTGCCAGCAGCCAGGTCAGGGAGAGTGATGGGACCCAGTACTTC.

The J gene is TRBJ2-1, the V gene TRBV6-2 or TRBV6-3, with 9 positions matching TRBD2. Germline-derived CDR1 and CDR2 are MNHEY and SVGEGT. The CDR3 length is 17 residues. J gave up 4 bases and V 0 bases, and 7 bases lay outside the gene matches. As DNA, the CDR3 is TGTGCCAGCAGTTACTCAGGCGCGGGGGGGGTATACAATGAGCAGTTCTTC. Its protein product is CASSYSGAGGVYNEQFF.

This chain connects TRBV2 to TRBJ1-2; TRBD1 agrees at 8 bases. The CDR3 totals 14 residues. Trimming removed 6 bases from V and 4 bases from J; junction bases left unmatched: 7. Per the germline V gene, CDR1 is SNHLY and CDR2 is FYNNEI. This chain's CDR3 is CASRGQEVAYGYTF. The CDR3 DNA reads as TGTGCCAGCAGGGGACAGGAAGTTGCCTATGGCTACACCTTC.

The chain has TRBV7-2 and TRBJ1-5, with 8 bases identical to TRBD1. V lost 6 bases to trimming and J lost 5 bases; unmatched junction nucleotides: 6. The V gene's germline CDR1 is SGHTA and CDR2 FQGNSA. The length of the CDR3 is 14 residues. The CDR3 loop is CASSDRGGDQPQHF. CDR3 nucleotide sequence: TGTGCCAGCAGTGACAGGGGCGGCGATCAGCCCCAGCATTTT.

The chain uses TRBV10-3 and TRBJ1-4, with a weak D call TRBD1 (6 bases). Germline CDR1 and CDR2: ENHRY and SYGVKD. V dropped 2 bases and J dropped 7 bases, with 8 bases sitting between them. This CDR3 has 13 residues. The CDR3 DNA is TGTGCCATCAGTGAGATCAGGGGTGAAAAACTGTTTTTT. It encodes CAISEIRGEKLFF.

This chain's CDR3 is CASSLRDTVSDTQYF. The CDR3 DNA sequence: TGTGCCAGCAGCCTCCGGGACACAGTTTCCGATACGCAGTATTTT. The genes are TRBV9 and TRBJ2-3; D possibly corresponds to TRBD1 (6 bases). This CDR3 has 15 residues. The germline gives CDR1 SGDLS, CDR2 YYNGEE. Trimming cost V 4 bases and J 6 bases, with 18 bases left between them.

The gene calls are TRBV18 and TRBJ1-1; TRBD1 matches at 7 bases. The CDR3 runs 13 residues. V shed 6 bases and J 11 bases; nucleotides not matched to a gene: 12. Germline V gene sequence: CDR1 KGHSH, CDR2 LQKENI. Here the CDR3 reads CASSPKDRAEAFF. For the CDR3, the DNA is TGTGCCAGCTCCCCGAAAGACAGGGCCGAGGCTTTCTTT.

The chain carries TRBV6-2 or TRBV6-3 and TRBJ1-1; TRBD1 aligns across 9 bases. The V gene end was trimmed by 2 bases and the J gene end by 2 bases; junction bases not matched to a gene: 18. The CDR3 covers 20 residues. The germline CDR1 and CDR2 sequences are MNHEY and SVGEGT. CDR3 DNA sequence: TGTGCCAGCAGTTACCTACACCGGGACAGGGTGGTAAGGATTAACACTGAAGCTTTCTTT. This sequence encodes CASSYLHRDRVVRINTEAFF.

The V and J genes are TRBV15 and TRBJ1-5; D perhaps matches TRBD1 (6 bases). This CDR3 contains 14 residues. Germline lookup yields CDR1 LNHNV and CDR2 YYDKDF (reference sequence). Between the trimmed V and J ends, which lost 3 bases and 7 bases, there was a span of 13 bases. The CDR3, as DNA: TGTGCCACCAGCAGCGGCAGGGGAGAACAGCCCCAGCATTTT. Translation: CATSSGRGEQPQHF. The full variable domain, rest sourced from reference TRBV15 and TRBJ1-5, is DAMVIQNPRYQVTQFGKPVTLSCSQTLNHNVMYWYQQKSSQAPKLLFHYYDKDFNNEADTPDNFQSRRPNTSFCFLDIRSPGLGDTAMYLCATSSGRGEQPQHFGDGTRLSIL.

The chain is built from TRBV7-9 and TRBJ1-5; D is ambiguous. The CDR3 spans 15 residues. V was pared by 5 bases and J by 0 bases, with 11 bases between. CDR1 SEHNR and CDR2 FQNEAQ come from the germline V gene (reference sequence). The CDR3, as DNA: TGTGCCAGCAGCCCTGGGGAGGTTAGCAATCAGCCCCAGCATTTT. This encodes CASSPGEVSNQPQHF.

This chain joins TRBV11-3 and TRBJ1-1; no clear D. V was clipped by 0 bases and J by 8 bases, with 13 bases between them. The CDR3 runs to 14 residues. CDR1 is SGHNT, CDR2 YENEEA, per germline. CDR3 bases: TGTGCCAGCAGCTTAGATTCAGGCGTCGGGGAAGCTTTCTTT. Translation: CASSLDSGVGEAFF.

The chain joins TRBV24-1 to TRBJ2-1; D is perhaps TRBD2 (6 bases). V was trimmed by 3 bases and J by 2 bases, leaving 10 bases between them. Germline-derived CDR1 and CDR2 are KGHDR and SFDVKD. The CDR3 length is 15 residues. The CDR3 region has the DNA TGTGCCACCAGTGATGCCGGGGGAACCTACAATGAGCAGTTCTTC. It codes for CATSDAGGTYNEQFF.

The chain links TRBV3-1 (or the pseudogene TRBV3-2) to TRBJ2-1; no reliable D call. Trimming took 0 bases from V and 10 from J, leaving 4 bases between them. Germline V CDR1 and CDR2: LGHDT, YNNKEL (reference sequence). The CDR3 consists of 11 residues. CDR3 sequence: CASSQDSEQFF. CDR3 nucleotides: TGTGCCAGCAGCCAAGATAGCGAGCAGTTCTTC.

The rearrangement links TRBV28 to TRBJ1-2, with D perhaps matching TRBD1 (6 bases). Looked up from germline, CDR1 is MDHEN and CDR2 is SYDVKM. V lost 2 bases and J lost 4, with 17 bases in between. The CDR3 runs to 16 residues. The CDR3 DNA is TGTGCCAGCAGTTTAGATGGAGGGGGGATTAGCTATGGCTACACCTTC. Translating it yields CASSLDGGGISYGYTF.

The genes are TRBV18 and TRBJ2-5, with a possible D match to TRBD2 (6 bases). V was trimmed by 1 base and J by 5 bases, leaving 20 bases between them. Germline V CDR1 and CDR2: KGHSH, LQKENI. CDR3 length equals 17 residues. CDR3 sequence: CASSPRTGTEIGETQYF. The CDR3, as DNA: TGTGCCAGCTCACCACGAACGGGGACTGAGATTGGGGAGACCCAGTACTTC.

The gene calls are TRBV28 and TRBJ1-3; D might be TRBD1 (6 bases). The CDR3 totals 14 residues. V lost 5 bases and J lost 5, with 13 bases in between. Germline V gene data show CDR1 as MDHEN and CDR2 as SYDVKM. The CDR3: CASSARGPRNTIYF. The DNA of the CDR3 is TGTGCCAGCAGTGCCAGGGGACCTCGAAACACCATATATTTT.

CDR3 DNA sequence: TGTGCCAGCAGCTTAGTTCTCGGGGGTTCACCCCTCCACTTT. Protein sequence: CASSLVLGGSPLHF. The chain employs TRBV7-9 and TRBJ1-6, with D possibly being TRBD1 (5 bases). The V end lost 1 base, the J end lost 9 bases, and 10 bases lay between the germline ends. This CDR3 has 14 residues. Germline V gene data show CDR1 as SEHNR and CDR2 as FQNEAQ (reference sequence).

This clone was picked up one time. The rearrangement links TRBV10-3 to TRBJ1-4; D unclear. Germline CDR1 reads ENHRY; CDR2 reads SYGVKD. The CDR3 is made up of 16 amino acids. The V and J ends lost 0 bases and 3 bases respectively, with 11 bases between them. The CDR3 DNA sequence: TGTGCCATCAGTGAGTCGGGCGTCGGTGCTAATGAAAAACTGTTTTTT. This codes for CAISESGVGANEKLFF.

The chain is built from TRBV9 and TRBJ2-1, with D perhaps TRBD1 or TRBD2 (5 bases each). Looked up from germline, CDR1 is SGDLS and CDR2 is YYNGEE. The CDR3 covers 15 residues. Trimming took 0 bases from V and 7 from J, leaving 14 bases between them. CDR3 in DNA: TGTGCCAGCAGCGTAGTTGCGGCCGGGACGAATGAGCAGTTCTTC. It specifies CASSVVAAGTNEQFF.

This chain connects TRBV6-6 to TRBJ2-5; D gene unclear. The CDR3 has 14 amino acids. V dropped 3 bases and J dropped 5 bases, with 13 bases sitting between them. The germline V gene encodes CDR1 MNHNY and CDR2 SVGAGI (reference sequence). The CDR3 sequence: CASSYSIFAETQYF. As DNA, the CDR3 is TGTGCCAGCAGTTATTCTATTTTCGCGGAGACCCAGTACTTC.

The chain couples TRBV28 to TRBJ1-1; D not resolved. Trimming removed 4 bases from V and 5 bases from J, with 17 bases in between. Per the germline V gene, CDR1 is MDHEN and CDR2 is SYDVKM. The length of the CDR3 is 15 residues. CDR3 bases: TGTGCCAGCAGTTCTGCAGGTATTTCGGAAACTGAAGCTTTCTTT. Translation: CASSSAGISETEAFF.